What follows describes a single T cell receptor (beta chain). The antigen is undetermined. This CDR3 contains 15 residues. The germline CDR1 and CDR2 sequences are SGHRS and YFSETQ. The V end lost 3 bases, the J end lost 5 bases, and 14 bases lay between the germline ends. This record comes from a study of T-cell memory formation after mild COVID-19. Notes on the study in general: SARS-CoV-2 specificity was not confirmed for second-wave clones peaking on day 37.

TCRalpha and TCRbeta libraries used 5'RACE with constant-segment primers and UMIs. MiXCR, applied by TCRdb to the 5' RACE reads, yields one record per CDR3 protein. The sample has approximately 490,000 distinct CDR3 sequences, roughly 20% seen once. The sequenced sample was PBMCs or a T cell subset sorted from them (not recorded which). This sequence was found in an adult woman who had mild COVID-19 (a few samples of this study predate the infection). Cell type and time point are not known. The chain combines TRBV5-1 with TRBJ2-2; D remains unclear. CDR3 sequence: CASSSPLEGTGELFF. In DNA, the CDR3 is TGCGCCAGCAGCTCCCCCCTAGAAGGTACCGGGGAGCTGTTTTTT.